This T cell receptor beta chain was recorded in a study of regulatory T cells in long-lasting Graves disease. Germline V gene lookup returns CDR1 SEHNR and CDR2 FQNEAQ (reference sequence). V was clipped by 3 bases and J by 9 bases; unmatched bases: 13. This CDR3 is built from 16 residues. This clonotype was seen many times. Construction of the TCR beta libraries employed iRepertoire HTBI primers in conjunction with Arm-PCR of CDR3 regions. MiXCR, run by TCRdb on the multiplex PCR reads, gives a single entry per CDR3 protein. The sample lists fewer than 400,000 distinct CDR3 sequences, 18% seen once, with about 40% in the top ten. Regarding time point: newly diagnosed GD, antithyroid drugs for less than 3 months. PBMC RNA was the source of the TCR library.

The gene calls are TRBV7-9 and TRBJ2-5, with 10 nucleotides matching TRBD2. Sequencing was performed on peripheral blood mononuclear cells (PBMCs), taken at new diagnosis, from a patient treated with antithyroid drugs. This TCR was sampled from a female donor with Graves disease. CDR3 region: CASSLPSWLAGVAQYF. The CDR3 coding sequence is TGTGCCAGCAGCTTGCCGAGCTGGCTAGCGGGAGTGGCCCAGTACTTC. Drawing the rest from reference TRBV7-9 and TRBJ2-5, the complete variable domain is DTGVSQNPRHKITKRGQNVTFRCDPISEHNRLYWYRQTLGQGPEFLTYFQNEAQLEKSRLLSDRFSAERPKGSFSTLEIQRTEQGDSAMYLCASSLPSWLAGVAQYFGPGTRLLVL.